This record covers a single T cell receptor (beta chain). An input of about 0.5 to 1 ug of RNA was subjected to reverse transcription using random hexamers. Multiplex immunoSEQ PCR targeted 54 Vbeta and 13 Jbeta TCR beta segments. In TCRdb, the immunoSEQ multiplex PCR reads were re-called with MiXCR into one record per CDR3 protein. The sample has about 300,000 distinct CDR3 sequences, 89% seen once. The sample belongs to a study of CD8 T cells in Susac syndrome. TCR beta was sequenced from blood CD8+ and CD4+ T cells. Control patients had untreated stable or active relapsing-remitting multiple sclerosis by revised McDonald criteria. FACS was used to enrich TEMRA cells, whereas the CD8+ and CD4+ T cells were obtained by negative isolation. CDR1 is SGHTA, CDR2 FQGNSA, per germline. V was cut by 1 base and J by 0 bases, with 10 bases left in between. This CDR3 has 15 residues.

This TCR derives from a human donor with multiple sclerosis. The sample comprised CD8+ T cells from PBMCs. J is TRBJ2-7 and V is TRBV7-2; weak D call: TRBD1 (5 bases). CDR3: CASSLVTAYSYEQYF. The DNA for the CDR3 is TGTGCCAGCAGCTTAGTGACAGCATACTCCTACGAGCAGTACTTC.